Sequencing of this TCR beta chain was carried out in a study of control samples from healthy donors and cancer patients. The V gene's germline CDR1 is MNHEY and CDR2 SMNVEV (reference sequence). CDR3 length: 16 amino acids. J was trimmed by 8 bases and V by 5 bases; bases with no gene match: 10. Profiled with immunoSEQ multiplex PCR; TCRdb holds only in-frame clones, not every one. The sample consists of around 75,000 clones, around 94% of them appearing once. The TCR sequence derives from a woman in her sixties or seventies in good health. V usage is TRBV27 and J usage is TRBJ2-3; 13 positions agree with TRBD2. The sequencing sample was made of blood. The CDR3 is CASSGWTSGRGLTQYF. The CDR3, as DNA: TGTGCCAGCAGTGGTTGGACTAGCGGGAGAGGACTTACGCAGTATTTT.